This T cell receptor beta chain emerged from a study of OX40 agonist ivuxolimab in advanced cancers. Across the study: Participants averaged 60 years of age (range about 23 to 80) and were around 80% male.

Clones were sequenced by immunoSEQ multiplex PCR, and TCRdb holds only the in-frame ones, with some missing. The sample carries roughly 20,000 clones, 65% to 85% recorded once. This clone was detected only once. This TCR was sampled from an adult with an advanced solid tumor such as melanoma, head and neck, liver or kidney cancer. Sequenced here: CD4+ or CD8+ T cells sorted from blood, sampled in a trial of the OX40 agonist ivuxolimab.

CDR3 nucleotide sequence: TGTGCCAGTACCCGATTAAAGGAAAATGAAAAACTGTTTTTT. Translation gives CASTRLKENEKLFF. The chain carries TRBV19 and TRBJ1-4; no reliable D call. The germline V gene has CDR1 LNHDA and CDR2 SQIVND (reference sequence). The length of the CDR3 is 14 residues. Trimming left V 7 bases short and J 5 bases short, with 14 bases between.